Following are 10 T cell receptor beta chains from one sample sequenced in a study of identical twins. MiXCR was run by TCRdb on the 5' RACE reads, yielding one entry per CDR3 protein. Of a few hundred thousand distinct CDR3 sequences in the sample, 9% were seen once. The sequencing input was naive T cells sorted from blood. All receptors derive from a woman aged 45-65 years in good health.

This clonotype was counted ten times or more. This chain links TRBV4-1 with TRBJ2-1; 10 bases match TRBD2. This CDR3 has 19 amino acids. In germline, CDR1 is MGHRA, CDR2 YSYEKL. V was clipped by 1 base and J by 5 bases; unmatched bases: 14. The CDR3 is CASSQVTGLAGGLDNEQFF. The CDR3 DNA sequence: TGCGCCAGCAGCCAAGTTACAGGGTTAGCGGGAGGTTTGGACAATGAGCAGTTCTTC.

This clonotype was counted a few times. The chain links TRBV12-3 or TRBV12-4 to TRBJ1-5; D might be TRBD1 (5 bases). V was trimmed by 4 bases and J by 0 bases, leaving 16 bases between them. CDR3 size: 17 residues. The CDR3 here is CASSSYGTGNSNQPQHF. Here the CDR3 DNA reads TGTGCCAGCAGTTCGTATGGGACTGGAAATAGCAATCAGCCCCAGCATTTT.

The V gene is TRBV7-2, the J gene TRBJ2-1; D uncertain. CDR1 is SGHTA, CDR2 FQGNSA, per germline. This CDR3 has 14 residues. V shed 1 base and J shed 8 bases, with 12 bases lying between them. The CDR3 here is CASSLGSRRDEQFF. The CDR3 DNA reads as TGTGCCAGCAGCTTAGGCTCTAGACGGGATGAGCAGTTCTTC. Looking up the rest from reference TRBV7-2 and TRBJ2-1 gives the full variable domain: GAGVSQSPSNKVTEKGKDVELRCDPISGHTALYWYRQSLGQGLEFLIYFQGNSAPDKSGLPSDRFSAERTGGSVSTLTIQRTQQEDSAVYLCASSLGSRRDEQFFGPGTRLTVL.

V and J are TRBV30 and TRBJ1-4, with D maybe TRBD1 (6 bases). Germline assignment: CDR1 GTSNPN and CDR2 SVGIG (reference sequence). Trimming took 3 bases from V and 7 from J, leaving 12 bases between them. The CDR3 has 13 amino acids. DNA of the CDR3: TGTGCCTGGAGCGGGGGGCGTAGTGAAAAACTGTTTTTT. Amino acids: CAWSGGRSEKLFF.

The chain carries TRBV11-2 and TRBJ1-3; D might be TRBD1 (5 bases). The V gene lost 2 bases and the J gene lost 3 bases, with 11 bases spanning the gap. Per the germline V gene, CDR1 is SGHAT and CDR2 is FQNNGV. CDR3 length: 15 residues. CDR3 in amino acids: CASSLQGRGGNTIYF. Written as DNA, the CDR3 is TGTGCCAGCAGCTTACAGGGTCGAGGTGGAAACACCATATATTTT.

The table lists this clonotype with a few counts. The V gene is TRBV20-1, the J gene TRBJ2-1; 8 positions agree with TRBD2. The CDR3 spans 16 residues. Unmatched junction bases numbered 16, after V lost 6 bases and J lost 6 bases. In germline, CDR1 is DFQATT, CDR2 SNEGSKA (reference sequence). Here the CDR3 reads CSADPGRALSGNEQFF. In DNA, the CDR3 is TGCAGTGCCGATCCCGGGAGGGCCCTCTCGGGCAATGAGCAGTTCTTC.

This clonotype was observed a few times. The gene calls are TRBV12-3 or TRBV12-4 and TRBJ2-1; D unresolved. This CDR3 spans 16 amino acids. Deletions cut 1 base from V and 4 bases from J, with 14 bases between. The CDR3 is CASSLGSYSIYNEQFF. CDR3 nucleotides: TGTGCCAGCAGTTTAGGCTCGTACTCAATTTACAATGAGCAGTTCTTC.

This clonotype has a count of ten or more. The chain uses TRBV5-1 and TRBJ2-1; perhaps D is TRBD1 or TRBD2 (5 bases each). This CDR3 is built from 15 residues. Deletions cut 1 base from V and 8 bases from J, with 16 bases between. Germline loops: CDR1 SGHRS, CDR2 YFSETQ. In nucleotides, the CDR3 is TGCGCCAGCAGCTTGAGGCCCGCCAGGGACGATGAGCAGTTCTTC. It is translated as CASSLRPARDDEQFF. The full variable domain, its missing parts supplied by reference TRBV5-1 and TRBJ2-1, is KAGVTQTPRYLIKTRGQQVTLSCSPISGHRSVSWYQQTPGQGLQFLFEYFSETQRNKGNFPGRFSGRQFSNSRSEMNVSTLELGDSALYLCASSLRPARDDEQFFGPGTRLTVL.

This clonotype has more than one count but fewer than ten. DNA for the CDR3: TGCGCCAGCAGCTTGGAGAGCGGCCTACTATCCAATGAGCAGTTCTTC. Its translation: CASSLESGLLSNEQFF. The genes are TRBV5-1 and TRBJ2-1; possibly TRBD2 for D (5 bases). The germline V and J ends were trimmed by 0 bases and 6 bases, with 16 bases remaining between them. The CDR3 totals 16 residues. CDR1 is SGHRS, CDR2 YFSETQ, per germline.

This clonotype was seen a few times. This chain joins TRBV12-5 and TRBJ2-2; 8 positions agree with TRBD2. The V gene end was trimmed by 2 bases and the J gene end by 1 base; junction bases not matched to a gene: 3. The CDR3 is made up of 16 amino acids. Germline lookup yields CDR1 LGHNT and CDR2 FRNRAP. The CDR3 nucleotides read TGTGCTAGTGGTTTGCAACTAGCGGTGAACACCGGGGAGCTGTTTTTT. Residues: CASGLQLAVNTGELFF. Looking up the rest from reference TRBV12-5 and TRBJ2-2 gives the full variable domain: DARVTQTPRHKVTEMGQEVTMRCQPILGHNTVFWYRQTMMQGLELLAYFRNRAPLDDSGMPKDRFSAEMPDATLATLKIQPSEPRDSAVYFCASGLQLAVNTGELFFGEGSRLTVL.